The rows below give T cell receptor beta chains drawn from one sample of a study of human T cells and chemical hapten exposure. TCRdb ran MiXCR on the RACE reads and lists one entry per CDR3 protein. The sample lists 300,000 to 450,000 distinct CDR3 sequences, 4.5% to 6% occurring once. The input for sequencing was whole blood, taken in connection with sensitization to the hapten diphenylcyclopropenone (DPC). These receptors all stem from a woman in her fifties or sixties with alopecia areata. Some clones in this sample may be carry-over from other donors' samples. Both conserved end residues are part of each CDR3. D genes are given only for firm matches. Not all rows give a size; the values are once, few, many and, for expanded clones, a class.

abundance: few; d_gene: NA; v_gene: TRBV6-2/TRBV6-3; j_gene: TRBJ2-5; CDR3aa: CASSYDMGQHPRETQYF; CDR3nt: TGTGCCAGCAGTTACGATATGGGGCAGCACCCCCGAGAGACCCAGTACTTC
abundance: NA; d_gene: TRBD2; v_gene: TRBV18; j_gene: TRBJ2-1; CDR3aa: CASSPSLAGGPKNYNEQFF; CDR3nt: TGTGCCAGCTCACCTTCCCTAGCGGGGGGACCAAAGAACTACAATGAGCAGTTCTTC
abundance: many; d_gene: NA; v_gene: TRBV28; j_gene: TRBJ2-7; CDR3aa: CATAPGAYEQYF; CDR3nt: TGTGCCACCGCCCCCGGGGCGTACGAGCAGTACTTC
abundance: NA; d_gene: NA; v_gene: TRBV5-1; j_gene: TRBJ1-1; CDR3aa: CASSLGTGRSDTEAFF; CDR3nt: TGCGCCAGCAGCTTGGGTACAGGGCGGAGTGACACTGAAGCTTTCTTT
abundance: many; d_gene: NA; v_gene: TRBV5-6; j_gene: TRBJ2-2; CDR3aa: CASSLERGNTGELFF; CDR3nt: TGTGCCAGCAGCTTGGAGAGGGGGAACACCGGGGAGCTGTTTTTT
abundance: many; d_gene: NA; v_gene: TRBV7-2; j_gene: TRBJ2-4; CDR3aa: CASGGGGDIQYF; CDR3nt: TGTGCCAGCGGCGGTGGCGGGGACATTCAGTACTTC
abundance: few; d_gene: NA; v_gene: TRBV12-3/TRBV12-4; j_gene: TRBJ2-2; CDR3aa: CASSPGTPRDTGELFF; CDR3nt: TGTGCCAGCAGTCCCGGGACTCCACGCGACACCGGGGAGCTGTTTTTT
abundance: few; d_gene: NA; v_gene: TRBV30; j_gene: TRBJ2-2; CDR3aa: CACPRTDNTGELFF; CDR3nt: TGTGCCTGCCCGCGGACAGACAACACCGGGGAGCTGTTTTTT
abundance: many; d_gene: NA; v_gene: TRBV29-1; j_gene: TRBJ1-4; CDR3aa: CSVPTGGGGKLFF; CDR3nt: TGCAGCGTCCCCACCGGGGGTGGCGGAAAACTGTTTTTT
abundance: many; d_gene: TRBD1; v_gene: TRBV2; j_gene: TRBJ1-2; CDR3aa: CASSPGTAARGYTF; CDR3nt: TGTGCCAGCAGTCCCGGGACAGCCGCCCGGGGCTACACCTTC
abundance: many; d_gene: NA; v_gene: TRBV12-5; j_gene: TRBJ2-2; CDR3aa: CASAPLGMRAGELFF; CDR3nt: TGTGCTAGTGCCCCTCTGGGGATGCGGGCCGGGGAGCTGTTTTTT
abundance: NA; d_gene: TRBD1; v_gene: TRBV6-5; j_gene: TRBJ1-2; CDR3aa: CASSYQGGFNYGYTF; CDR3nt: TGTGCCAGCAGTTACCAGGGGGGTTTTAACTATGGCTACACCTTC
abundance: many; d_gene: NA; v_gene: TRBV4-3; j_gene: TRBJ2-4; CDR3aa: CASSQELTDIQYF; CDR3nt: TGCGCCAGCAGCCAAGAGTTAACGGACATTCAGTACTTC
abundance: many; d_gene: NA; v_gene: TRBV12-3/TRBV12-4; j_gene: TRBJ2-3; CDR3aa: CASSFGPTDTQYF; CDR3nt: TGTGCCAGCAGTTTTGGGCCGACGGATACGCAGTATTTT
abundance: NA; d_gene: TRBD1; v_gene: TRBV28; j_gene: TRBJ1-2; CDR3aa: CASTLLRGQGASGYTF; CDR3nt: TGTGCCAGCACCCTTCTTAGGGGACAGGGGGCTAGTGGCTACACCTTC
abundance: NA; d_gene: NA; v_gene: TRBV20-1; j_gene: TRBJ2-7; CDR3aa: CSAVDRSSYEQYF; CDR3nt: TGCAGTGCTGTAGACAGGAGCTCCTACGAGCAGTACTTC
abundance: many; d_gene: TRBD2; v_gene: TRBV7-8; j_gene: TRBJ2-3; CDR3aa: CASSRPGRGGASDTQYF; CDR3nt: TGTGCCAGCAGCCGTCCGGGGCGCGGGGGGGCCTCAGATACGCAGTATTTT
abundance: few; d_gene: NA; v_gene: TRBV4-1; j_gene: TRBJ2-5; CDR3aa: CASSQENTQYF; CDR3nt: TGCGCCAGCAGCCAAGAGAATACCCAGTACTTC
abundance: many; d_gene: TRBD1; v_gene: TRBV7-2; j_gene: TRBJ2-1; CDR3aa: CASSLEQGFYEQFF; CDR3nt: TGTGCCAGCAGCTTAGAACAGGGGTTCTATGAGCAGTTCTTC
abundance: NA; d_gene: NA; v_gene: TRBV28; j_gene: TRBJ1-2; CDR3aa: CASHTLGGVHYGYTF; CDR3nt: TGTGCCAGCCATACCCTGGGAGGGGTCCACTATGGCTACACCTTC
abundance: many; d_gene: NA; v_gene: TRBV5-1; j_gene: TRBJ2-3; CDR3aa: CASSLAGTPDTQYF; CDR3nt: TGCGCCAGCAGCTTGGCCGGAACACCAGATACGCAGTATTTT
abundance: many; d_gene: TRBD1; v_gene: TRBV12-3/TRBV12-4; j_gene: TRBJ1-3; CDR3aa: CASILDRGSGNTIYF; CDR3nt: TGTGCCAGCATCCTGGACAGGGGGTCTGGAAACACCATATATTTT
abundance: many; d_gene: NA; v_gene: TRBV4-1; j_gene: TRBJ2-3; CDR3aa: CASSQSGQTPSTDTQYF; CDR3nt: TGCGCCAGCAGCCAGTCTGGACAGACACCTAGCACAGATACGCAGTATTTT
abundance: NA; d_gene: NA; v_gene: TRBV18; j_gene: TRBJ1-3; CDR3aa: CASSPSRSSGGNTIYF; CDR3nt: TGTGCCAGCTCACCTTCTAGGTCCTCTGGAGGAAACACCATATATTTT
abundance: many; d_gene: NA; v_gene: TRBV14; j_gene: TRBJ1-4; CDR3aa: CASGIKGNEKLFF; CDR3nt: TGTGCCAGCGGGATCAAGGGAAATGAAAAACTGTTTTTT
abundance: many; d_gene: TRBD2; v_gene: TRBV29-1; j_gene: TRBJ2-5; CDR3aa: CSAPTSGIETQYF; CDR3nt: TGCAGCGCCCCAACTAGCGGGATAGAGACCCAGTACTTC
abundance: NA; d_gene: NA; v_gene: TRBV6-2/TRBV6-3; j_gene: TRBJ2-7; CDR3aa: CASSMIEAEQYF; CDR3nt: TGTGCCAGCAGTATGATAGAAGCCGAGCAGTACTTC
abundance: NA; d_gene: NA; v_gene: TRBV5-1; j_gene: TRBJ2-5; CDR3aa: CASSFAGLQETQYF; CDR3nt: TGCGCCAGCAGCTTCGCGGGACTTCAAGAGACCCAGTACTTC
abundance: many; d_gene: NA; v_gene: TRBV5-1; j_gene: TRBJ2-5; CDR3aa: CASGTDQETQYF; CDR3nt: TGCGCCAGCGGGACGGACCAAGAGACCCAGTACTTC
abundance: NA; d_gene: TRBD2; v_gene: TRBV6-5; j_gene: TRBJ2-3; CDR3aa: CASSYVGLAARDPTDTQYF; CDR3nt: TGTGCCAGCAGTTACGTAGGACTAGCGGCCCGCGATCCTACAGATACGCAGTATTTT
abundance: many; d_gene: NA; v_gene: TRBV29-1; j_gene: TRBJ2-7; CDR3aa: CSVDVNGAGEQYF; CDR3nt: TGCAGCGTTGATGTAAACGGGGCCGGCGAGCAGTACTTC
abundance: NA; d_gene: TRBD2; v_gene: TRBV12-3/TRBV12-4; j_gene: TRBJ2-4; CDR3aa: CASSLGGGVNIQYF; CDR3nt: TGTGCCAGCAGTTTAGGTGGGGGGGTAAACATTCAGTACTTC
abundance: many; d_gene: TRBD1; v_gene: TRBV6-5; j_gene: TRBJ1-1; CDR3aa: CASSGRQGSGSEAFF; CDR3nt: TGTGCCAGCAGTGGAAGACAGGGGAGTGGGAGTGAAGCTTTCTTT
abundance: few; d_gene: TRBD1; v_gene: TRBV27; j_gene: TRBJ2-1; CDR3aa: CASRGTGKRQFF; CDR3nt: TGTGCCAGCAGAGGGACAGGGAAGCGGCAGTTCTTC
abundance: NA; d_gene: NA; v_gene: TRBV14; j_gene: TRBJ1-1; CDR3aa: CASSHWGRGKAEAFF; CDR3nt: TGTGCCAGCAGCCATTGGGGGAGGGGAAAGGCTGAAGCTTTCTTT
abundance: NA; d_gene: TRBD1; v_gene: TRBV6-5; j_gene: TRBJ1-5; CDR3aa: CASSTGDNQPQHF; CDR3nt: TGTGCCAGCTCGACAGGGGACAATCAGCCCCAGCATTTT
abundance: many; d_gene: NA; v_gene: TRBV20-1; j_gene: TRBJ2-4; CDR3aa: CSADTGLAKNIQYF; CDR3nt: TGCAGTGCCGATACAGGGCTAGCCAAAAACATTCAGTACTTC
abundance: many; d_gene: NA; v_gene: TRBV28; j_gene: TRBJ2-5; CDR3aa: CASSLVTSQETQYF; CDR3nt: TGTGCCAGCAGTTTAGTGACTAGCCAAGAGACCCAGTACTTC
abundance: few; d_gene: NA; v_gene: TRBV29-1; j_gene: TRBJ1-2; CDR3aa: CSVDGGAIYGYTF; CDR3nt: TGCAGCGTTGACGGGGGTGCGATCTATGGCTACACCTTC
abundance: many; d_gene: NA; v_gene: TRBV4-2; j_gene: TRBJ1-4; CDR3aa: CASSQGDGRDGTNEKLFF; CDR3nt: TGTGCCAGCAGCCAAGGCGATGGTAGAGACGGGACTAATGAAAAACTGTTTTTT
abundance: NA; d_gene: NA; v_gene: TRBV2; j_gene: TRBJ1-5; CDR3aa: CASSEGTQNRQPQHF; CDR3nt: TGTGCCAGCAGTGAAGGGACACAAAATCGACAGCCCCAGCATTTT
abundance: few; d_gene: NA; v_gene: TRBV3-1; j_gene: TRBJ1-1; CDR3aa: CASSQDGFFNTEAFF; CDR3nt: TGTGCCAGCAGCCAAGACGGGTTCTTTAACACTGAAGCTTTCTTT
abundance: many; d_gene: TRBD1; v_gene: TRBV27; j_gene: TRBJ1-5; CDR3aa: CASSLFFGQGSPQPQHF; CDR3nt: TGTGCCAGCAGTTTGTTCTTTGGACAGGGGTCGCCTCAGCCCCAGCATTTT
abundance: many; d_gene: TRBD1; v_gene: TRBV5-1; j_gene: TRBJ1-5; CDR3aa: CASSLDRGPNQPQHF; CDR3nt: TGCGCCAGCAGCTTGGACAGGGGGCCCAATCAGCCCCAGCATTTT
abundance: many; d_gene: NA; v_gene: TRBV20-1; j_gene: TRBJ2-3; CDR3aa: CSAREEDRVRTQYF; CDR3nt: TGCAGTGCTAGAGAAGAGGACAGAGTGCGGACGCAGTATTTT
abundance: many; d_gene: TRBD2; v_gene: TRBV11-2; j_gene: TRBJ2-1; CDR3aa: CASSLGLAGIDEQFF; CDR3nt: TGTGCCAGCAGCTTAGGACTAGCGGGAATCGATGAGCAGTTCTTC
abundance: many; d_gene: NA; v_gene: TRBV10-3; j_gene: TRBJ1-5; CDR3aa: CAISEAGQWDQPQHF; CDR3nt: TGTGCCATCAGTGAGGCAGGTCAATGGGATCAGCCCCAGCATTTT
abundance: many; d_gene: NA; v_gene: TRBV29-1; j_gene: TRBJ2-3; CDR3aa: CSVEKGDTQYF; CDR3nt: TGCAGCGTTGAAAAGGGAGATACGCAGTATTTT
abundance: many; d_gene: NA; v_gene: TRBV7-9; j_gene: TRBJ1-1; CDR3aa: CASSSPPEAFF; CDR3nt: TGTGCCAGCAGCTCACCTCCTGAAGCTTTCTTT
abundance: many; d_gene: TRBD1; v_gene: TRBV20-1; j_gene: TRBJ2-7; CDR3aa: CSASGGTGGSYEQYF; CDR3nt: TGCAGTGCCAGCGGTGGGACAGGGGGGAGCTACGAGCAGTACTTC
abundance: few; d_gene: NA; v_gene: TRBV28; j_gene: TRBJ2-7; CDR3aa: CASSLTGPESHEQYF; CDR3nt: TGTGCCAGCAGTTTAACAGGGCCGGAGTCACACGAGCAGTACTTC
abundance: many; d_gene: NA; v_gene: TRBV25-1; j_gene: TRBJ2-1; CDR3aa: CASSEWTRKQFF; CDR3nt: TGTGCCAGCAGTGAATGGACCCGAAAACAGTTCTTC
abundance: few; d_gene: NA; v_gene: TRBV5-1; j_gene: TRBJ1-1; CDR3aa: CASAVTGMNTEAFF; CDR3nt: TGCGCCAGCGCCGTCACAGGGATGAACACTGAAGCTTTCTTT
abundance: many; d_gene: NA; v_gene: TRBV10-3; j_gene: TRBJ1-5; CDR3aa: CAISESPGSAFQPQHF; CDR3nt: TGTGCCATCAGTGAGTCCCCGGGCAGTGCGTTTCAGCCCCAGCATTTT
abundance: many; d_gene: NA; v_gene: TRBV28; j_gene: TRBJ1-2; CDR3aa: CASSFGRGYGYTF; CDR3nt: TGTGCCAGCAGTTTCGGCAGGGGCTATGGCTACACCTTC
abundance: many; d_gene: TRBD2; v_gene: TRBV12-3/TRBV12-4; j_gene: TRBJ2-5; CDR3aa: CASEQAGGFGQETQYF; CDR3nt: TGTGCCAGCGAACAAGCGGGAGGATTTGGGCAAGAGACCCAGTACTTC
abundance: NA; d_gene: TRBD1; v_gene: TRBV24-1; j_gene: TRBJ1-5; CDR3aa: CATSATGDNQPQHF; CDR3nt: TGTGCCACCAGCGCGACAGGGGACAATCAGCCCCAGCATTTT
abundance: many; d_gene: TRBD1; v_gene: TRBV20-1; j_gene: TRBJ2-7; CDR3aa: CSAGTGGYEQYF; CDR3nt: TGCAGTGCCGGGACAGGGGGTTACGAGCAGTACTTC
abundance: many; d_gene: NA; v_gene: TRBV12-3/TRBV12-4; j_gene: TRBJ1-1; CDR3aa: CASIPTGTLNTEAFF; CDR3nt: TGTGCCAGCATTCCGACCGGGACACTGAACACTGAAGCTTTCTTT